This T cell receptor (beta chain) was found in a study of shared clonotypes between healthy human individuals. Findings of the study overall: It was the non-shared clonotypes that had lower generation probabilities than clonotypes shared by all four donors.

A note on this clone: As yet, its antigen is unknown.

The CDR3 has 12 amino acids. Germline assignment: CDR1 SNHLY and CDR2 FYNNEI. V dropped 3 bases and J dropped 10 bases, with 10 bases sitting between them. TCRdb keeps only in-frame clones here, not all; method: immunoSEQ multiplex PCR. The table has about 1.9 million clones, roughly 95% seen once; the top ten hold 1.5% to 2%. Naivety among CD8 cells was defined by CD45RO negativity and positive CCR7 selection, thereby excluding terminally differentiated effector memory CD45RA+ cells. The sequenced sample consisted of naive CD8+ T cells from PBMCs. The TCR sequence derives from a man younger than 35 in good health. Some clones in this sample may be carry-over from other donors' samples. The chain links TRBV2 to TRBJ2-1, with D perhaps matching TRBD1 or TRBD2 (5 bases each). The CDR3 reads CASSEGVREQFF. CDR3 coding DNA: TGTGCCAGCAGTGAGGGGGTTCGGGAGCAGTTCTTC.